The rows below give T cell receptor beta chains drawn from one sample of a study of shared clonotypes between healthy human individuals. Generated by immunoSEQ multiplex PCR, the TCRdb table keeps only in-frame clones and is missing some. The sample shows 2 million to 3 million clones, approximately 93% of them seen only once. Sequencing was done on a sample of naive CD4+ T cells from PBMCs. These receptors all stem from a man between 18 and 29 years old in good health. Some clones in this sample may be carry-over from other donors' samples. The CDR3 runs from the conserved cysteine through the conserved F or W. Fields, in order: J gene, V gene, D gene, clone size, CDR3 protein, CDR3 DNA. D genes are given only for firm matches. Size is stated for part of the rows, as once, few or many counts, or as a class when the clone is expanded.

TRBJ2-7 TRBV6-1 TRBD1 . CASRNQQGPYEQYF TGTGCCAGCAGGAACCAACAGGGGCCCTACGAGCAGTACTTC
TRBJ2-1 TRBV12-5 . . CASGLVGLEQFF TGTGCTAGTGGTTTAGTCGGGCTAGAGCAGTTCTTC
TRBJ2-1 TRBV5-6 . . CASSPGLIDSYNEQFF TGTGCCAGCAGCCCGGGACTTATAGACTCCTACAATGAGCAGTTCTTC
TRBJ2-1 TRBV11-2 TRBD2 . CASRSAAGGNYNEQFF TGTGCCAGCAGGTCCGCGGCGGGGGGGAACTACAATGAGCAGTTCTTC
TRBJ1-5 TRBV28 . . CASSLTGFQHF TGTGCCAGCAGTCTAACAGGATTCCAGCATTTT
TRBJ2-5 TRBV7-9 . . CASSSEAETQYF TGTGCCAGCAGCTCGGAGGCTGAGACCCAGTACTTC
TRBJ1-1 TRBV7-9 . . CASTMTQRTEAFF TGTGCCAGCACCATGACCCAGCGAACTGAAGCTTTCTTT
TRBJ1-3 TRBV6-5 TRBD1 . CASSYKTGATIYF TGTGCCAGCAGTTACAAGACAGGGGCCACCATATATTTT
TRBJ2-1 TRBV14 . . CASSQDLYNEQFF TGTGCCAGCAGCCAAGATTTGTACAATGAGCAGTTCTTC
TRBJ2-7 TRBV15 TRBD1 . CATSRERTGGGEQYF TGTGCCACCAGCAGAGAGAGGACAGGGGGCGGCGAGCAGTACTTC
TRBJ1-4 TRBV11-1 TRBD1 . CASSASGQGRTNEKLFF TGTGCCAGCAGCGCGTCAGGACAGGGACGAACTAATGAAAAACTGTTTTTT
TRBJ2-3 TRBV7-2 . . CASSLVGSATTQYF TGTGCCAGCAGCTTAGTGGGGTCCGCGACTACGCAGTATTTT
TRBJ1-2 TRBV28 . . CASSRVIEVSPSYTF TGTGCCAGCAGTCGAGTAATCGAGGTTTCCCCAAGCTACACCTTC
TRBJ1-2 TRBV28 . . CASSLSGTKGGYTF TGTGCCAGCAGTTTATCGGGTACTAAGGGGGGCTACACCTTC
TRBJ2-1 TRBV28 TRBD2 . CASSSSGYNEQFF TGTGCCTCCAGCTCTAGCGGGTACAATGAGCAGTTCTTC
TRBJ2-3 TRBV5-4 . . CASSLGGTAVTDTQYF TGTGCCAGCAGCTTGGGGGGTACGGCAGTCACAGATACGCAGTATTTT
TRBJ2-7 TRBV27 TRBD1 . CASSRDRGGEQYF TGTGCCAGCAGTCGGGACAGGGGAGGGGAGCAGTACTTC
TRBJ2-3 TRBV19 . . CASGATGTDTQYF TGTGCCTCGGGAGCAACCGGTACAGATACGCAGTATTTT
TRBJ2-2 TRBV18 . few CASSPGWELFF TGTGCCAGCTCACCGGGGTGGGAGCTGTTTTTT
TRBJ1-5 TRBV7-9 TRBD1 once CASSPPDRGPEPQHF TGTGCCAGCAGCCCGCCGGACAGGGGGCCCGAGCCCCAGCATTTT
TRBJ2-1 TRBV29-1 . once CSVGGHNEQFF TGCAGCGTGGGGGGCCACAATGAGCAGTTCTTC
TRBJ2-3 TRBV23-1 TRBD2 . CASSQLRPRTSGRRDTQYF TGCGCCAGCAGTCAATTAAGGCCCAGGACTAGCGGGAGGAGAGATACGCAGTATTTT
TRBJ2-3 TRBV5-1 . . CASSTGGQGSTDTQYF TGCGCCAGCAGCACTGGAGGCCAGGGAAGCACAGATACGCAGTATTTT
TRBJ1-1 TRBV9 . . CASSRRESQTQTEAFF TGTGCCAGCAGCAGGAGGGAGAGCCAGACACAAACTGAAGCTTTCTTT
TRBJ2-3 TRBV5-1 TRBD1 . CASSRTGAYSTDTQYF TGCGCCAGCAGCCGGACAGGGGCCTACTCCACAGATACGCAGTATTTT
TRBJ2-2 TRBV5-1 . . CASSPPSGELFF TGCGCCAGCAGCCCCCCCTCCGGGGAGCTGTTTTTT